Given below is one TCR beta chain in context. The antigen is not known. This sample is part of a study of high-grade serous ovarian cancer treatment subgroups. Overall study: Each sample yielded on average approximately 7,700 unique TCR beta rearrangements from roughly 15,000 reads. Study-wide findings and caveats: TCR relatedness rose with neoantigen level and trended with mutation load. Bulk tumor TCR sequencing gave no spatial information. Repertoire similarity ranged about 0.095 to 0.8 between tumors of one patient.

Sequenced by immunoSEQ multiplex PCR; TCRdb stores in-frame clones only, minus some. The sample consists of about 12,000 clones, roughly 88% of them appearing once. Tumor samples were taken before definitive surgery or chemotherapy. Germline V gives CDR1 MDHEN, CDR2 SYDVKM. The CDR3 spans 13 residues. V was clipped by 6 bases and J by 6 bases, with 9 bases between them. This TCR came from a human donor with high-grade serous ovarian cancer. The sequenced sample consisted of tumor tissue. The chain employs TRBV28 and TRBJ1-6; maybe TRBD1 (6 bases). The CDR3 sequence: CASRQGRNSPLHF. CDR3 sequence (DNA): TGTGCCAGCAGGCAGGGGCGTAATTCACCCCTCCACTTT.